The next 32 T cell receptor beta chains were all read from a single sample in a study of cytomegalovirus exposure and HLA in healthy donors. A multiplex PCR was run with 60 Vbeta primers and 13 Jbeta primers. Repertoires were generated with immunoSEQ multiplex PCR, while TCRdb's copy carries only in-frame clones and drops some. The sample has roughly 140,000 clones, 80% seen once. Sequenced: PBMCs. All receptors come from a female donor in good health and CMV-seronegative.

This chain links TRBV14 with TRBJ1-1, with 7 bases aligning to TRBD1. The CDR3 is 14 residues long. Germline V lookup: CDR1 SGHDN, CDR2 FVKESK. V lost 4 bases to trimming and J lost 4 bases; unmatched junction nucleotides: 6. The chain's CDR3 is CASSPGQKLTEAFF. In DNA form, the CDR3 reads TGTGCCAGCAGCCCGGGACAGAAGCTCACTGAAGCTTTCTTT.

CDR3 sequence: CASSPPGTGALAGELFF. The CDR3 region has the DNA TGTGCCAGCAGTCCCCCCGGGACAGGGGCCCTAGCCGGGGAGCTGTTTTTT. The chain couples TRBV7-9 to TRBJ2-2; 10 nucleotides align to TRBD1. From germline, CDR1 is SEHNR and CDR2 FQNEAQ (reference sequence). This CDR3 is 17 amino acids long. V gave up 6 bases and J gave up 6 bases; unmatched junction bases: 13.

The rearrangement links TRBV6-1 to TRBJ2-1, with TRBD2 matching over 13 bases. CDR3 length: 15 residues. The ends lost 6 bases at V and 9 bases at J; junction bases unmatched: 8. Germline-derived CDR1 and CDR2 are MNHNS and SASEGT. CDR3 in DNA: TGTGCCAGCAGAGAACTAGCGGGAGGGGGGATTGAGCAGTTCTTC. Protein: CASRELAGGGIEQFF.

V usage is TRBV6-6 and J usage is TRBJ2-7; 8 nucleotides align to TRBD1. With 6 bases clipped from V and 6 bases from J, the junction kept 16 bases outside the gene matches. Germline V CDR1 and CDR2: MNHNY, SVGAGI (reference sequence). This CDR3 region has 16 residues. The CDR3 reads CASSLTSGQGKGEQYF. In nucleotides, the CDR3 is TGTGCCAGCAGCCTTACTTCAGGACAGGGTAAGGGCGAGCAGTACTTC.

This clone appeared once. The rearrangement links TRBV5-6 to TRBJ1-1; the D is unclear. V lost 0 bases and J 9 bases, leaving 9 bases between the germline ends. This CDR3 is 12 amino acids long. CDR1 is SGHDT and CDR2 is YYEEEE in the germline V gene. CDR3 nucleotides: TGTGCCAGCAGCTTGGGGGCTTTACAAGCTTTCTTT. This translates into CASSLGALQAFF.

This clone was detected once. The chain is built from TRBV30 and TRBJ1-5, with D unclear. The V end was cut by 3 bases, the J end by 5 bases, with 11 bases between. The V gene's germline CDR1 is GTSNPN and CDR2 SVGIG (reference sequence). CDR3 length: 13 amino acids. Written as DNA, the CDR3 is TGTGCCTGGAGCAAAGGCGGGGATCAGCCCCAGCATTTT. Protein sequence: CAWSKGGDQPQHF.

This chain links TRBV7-9 with TRBJ2-2; perhaps TRBD2 as D (6 bases). The V end lost 1 base, the J end lost 5 bases, and 11 bases lay between the germline ends. This CDR3 has 15 amino acids. From germline, CDR1 is SEHNR and CDR2 FQNEAQ (reference sequence). This CDR3 reads CASSLVQTRTGELFF. Written as DNA, the CDR3 is TGTGCCAGCAGCTTAGTTCAGACTAGGACCGGGGAGCTGTTTTTT.

The V and J genes are TRBV5-1 and TRBJ1-1, with TRBD1 matching 10 bases. This CDR3 is built from 16 residues. From germline, CDR1 is SGHRS and CDR2 YFSETQ. After removal of 4 bases from V and 5 bases from J, the junction contained 11 bases not matched to a gene. This chain's CDR3 is CASSPQGQGLGTEAFF. The CDR3, as DNA: TGCGCCAGCAGCCCGCAGGGACAGGGGTTGGGAACTGAAGCTTTCTTT.

V and J are TRBV5-1 and TRBJ1-4; TRBD1 is a possible D gene (6 bases). This CDR3 spans 15 amino acids. CDR1 is SGHRS and CDR2 is YFSETQ in the germline V gene. With 0 bases removed from V and 8 bases from J, the gap between germline ends came to 14 bases. In nucleotides, the CDR3 is TGCGCCAGCAGCTTGGCAGGGGACGCCATAGAAAAACTGTTTTTT. This sequence encodes CASSLAGDAIEKLFF.

The J gene is TRBJ1-1, the V gene TRBV14; weak D call: TRBD1 (5 bases). The CDR3 is 15 residues long. Trimming shortened V by 5 bases and J by 0 bases, and 13 bases separated the two germline ends. CDR1 and CDR2 (germline): SGHDN, FVKESK. CDR3 amino acids: CASSASGLMNTEAFF. As DNA, the CDR3 is TGTGCCAGCAGCGCTTCAGGGTTGATGAACACTGAAGCTTTCTTT.

This clone was seen only once. The chain couples TRBV14 to TRBJ2-5; D is unclear. This CDR3 is built from 13 residues. V gave up 0 bases and J gave up 5 bases, with 7 bases separating them. The germline gives CDR1 SGHDN, CDR2 FVKESK. The CDR3 DNA reads TGTGCCAGCAGCCAAGAGATCCAGGAGACCCAGTACTTC. Protein sequence: CASSQEIQETQYF.

This clone turned up a few times. The chain carries TRBV28 and TRBJ1-5; 7 bases fit TRBD1. The CDR3 has 13 residues. Germline lookup yields CDR1 MDHEN and CDR2 SYDVKM. J lost 2 bases, V lost 7 bases, and 2 bases had no gene match. CDR3 in amino acids: CASIGQGNQPQHF. The CDR3 coding sequence is TGTGCCAGCATCGGACAGGGCAATCAGCCCCAGCATTTT.

The chain couples TRBV5-4 to TRBJ2-1; D is unclear. V was pared by 4 bases and J by 8 bases, with 7 bases between. Germline V gene sequence: CDR1 SGHNT, CDR2 YYREEE (reference sequence). CDR3 length: 11 amino acids. DNA of the CDR3: TGTGCCAGCAGCATGGTCGATGAGCAGTTCTTC. It yields the protein CASSMVDEQFF.

The genes are TRBV4-2 and TRBJ2-7; a possible D gene is TRBD1 (6 bases). Deletions cut 0 bases from V and 2 bases from J, with 14 bases between. The CDR3 contains 16 residues. From germline, CDR1 is LGHNA and CDR2 YNFKEQ. CDR3 nucleotides: TGTGCCAGCAGCCAAGAGAGCCAGGGGACGACCTACGAGCAGTACTTC. This encodes CASSQESQGTTYEQYF.

This clone was seen more than once but under ten times. The rearrangement links TRBV18 to TRBJ1-1; weak D call: TRBD1 (5 bases). V was clipped by 6 bases and J by 4 bases, with 12 bases between them. Germline CDR1 and CDR2: KGHSH and LQKENI. The CDR3 has 13 residues. CDR3 sequence: CASSAKGSTEAFF. Here the CDR3 DNA reads TGTGCCAGCTCGGCTAAGGGGTCCACTGAAGCTTTCTTT.

The chain joins TRBV27 to TRBJ1-2, with a possible D match to TRBD1 (6 bases). The V gene's germline CDR1 is MNHEY and CDR2 SMNVEV (reference sequence). V dropped 2 bases and J dropped 4 bases, with 11 bases sitting between them. This CDR3 spans 14 amino acids. CDR3 sequence (DNA): TGTGCCAGCAGTTTACAGGCAGGGGTCTATGGCTACACCTTC. This gives the protein CASSLQAGVYGYTF.

The CDR3 protein is CAWSYLALNTEAFF. DNA for the CDR3: TGTGCCTGGAGTTATTTAGCCTTGAACACTGAAGCTTTCTTT. The rearrangement uses TRBV30 and TRBJ1-1; D is undetermined. Germline assignment: CDR1 GTSNPN and CDR2 SVGIG (reference sequence). Trimming removed 2 bases at V and 0 bases at J, with 10 bases between. The CDR3 has 14 amino acids.

The V gene is TRBV6-5, the J gene TRBJ1-5; 10 positions match TRBD1. The germline V gene has CDR1 MNHEY and CDR2 SVGAGI. The V and J ends lost 5 bases and 6 bases, in that order; junction bases with no gene match: 4. The CDR3 loop spans 14 amino acids. The CDR3 DNA is TGTGCCAGCAGTAGGGACAGGGGTAGTCAGCCCCAGCATTTT. Its translation: CASSRDRGSQPQHF.

There are a few counts of this clone. The rearrangement links TRBV4-1 to TRBJ2-3; TRBD2 agrees at 13 bases. V dropped 5 bases and J dropped 6; count of bases not matched to a gene: 8. The CDR3 length is 16 residues. Germline CDR1 is MGHRA and CDR2 is YSYEKL. The CDR3 loop reads CASSSTGTSGIDTQYF. CDR3 nucleotide sequence: TGCGCCAGCAGCTCAACCGGGACTAGCGGGATCGATACGCAGTATTTT.

The chain combines TRBV7-9 with TRBJ2-7; D is perhaps TRBD1 (5 bases). The germline gives CDR1 SEHNR, CDR2 FQNEAQ (reference sequence). The CDR3 runs 15 residues. Trimming left V 6 bases short and J 2 bases short, with 17 bases between. The CDR3 DNA reads TGTGCCAGCAGTCTTCGAATAGGGGTGGCCTACGAGCAGTACTTC. Its translation: CASSLRIGVAYEQYF.

The sample holds one count of this clone. CDR3 sequence reads: CASSYSTYRLNTEAFF. DNA of the CDR3: TGTGCCAGCAGTTACTCGACGTACAGGCTGAACACTGAAGCTTTCTTT. The V call is TRBV6-5, the J call TRBJ1-1; maybe TRBD1 (5 bases). Germline lookup yields CDR1 MNHEY and CDR2 SVGAGI. V lost 0 bases and J lost 0, with 11 bases in between. The CDR3 totals 16 residues.

V gene TRBV29-1 combines with J gene TRBJ2-7; the D gene is possibly TRBD2 (5 bases). The CDR3 length is 14 residues. CDR1 and CDR2 from the germline V gene are SQVTM and ANQGSEA. Trimming left V 5 bases short and J 3 bases short, with 17 bases between. The CDR3 region is CSVSEGTVGYEQYF. The CDR3 bases are TGCAGCGTTTCCGAGGGAACGGTCGGCTACGAGCAGTACTTC.

This chain connects TRBV2 to TRBJ2-1, with D tentatively TRBD2 (6 bases). V lost 4 bases, J lost 0 bases, and 10 bases lay in between. This CDR3 is 15 amino acids long. The germline V gene has CDR1 SNHLY and CDR2 FYNNEI. This chain's CDR3 is CASSAREFSYNEQFF. Here the CDR3 DNA reads TGTGCCAGCAGTGCCCGGGAGTTCTCCTACAATGAGCAGTTCTTC. Full variable domain (remainder filled in from reference TRBV2 and TRBJ2-1): EPEVTQTPSHQVTQMGQEVILRCVPISNHLYFYWYRQILGQKVEFLVSFYNNEISEKSEIFDDQFSVERPDGSNFTLKIRSTKLEDSAMYFCASSAREFSYNEQFFGPGTRLTVL.

This clone occurred a few times. The rearrangement links TRBV5-8 to TRBJ2-2; 8 nucleotides align to TRBD1. The CDR3 is made up of 15 amino acids. V shed 2 bases, J shed 6 bases, and the junction held 6 bases outside the gene matches. CDR1 and CDR2 from the germline V gene are SGHTS and YDEGEE. DNA of the CDR3: TGTGCCAGCAGCTTTGGACAGGGACATCCCGGGGAGCTGTTTTTT. This gives the protein CASSFGQGHPGELFF.

The CDR3 DNA reads as TGTGCCAGCAGCGGGACTAGCGAGAGGTACGAGCAGTACTTC. The encoded protein is CASSGTSERYEQYF. This chain uses TRBV28 with TRBJ2-7; TRBD2 agrees at 10 bases. Germline CDR1 and CDR2: MDHEN and SYDVKM. The length of the CDR3 is 14 residues. Trimming at V came to 6 bases and at J to 4 bases, leaving 6 bases not matched to a gene.

This clone came up a few times. This chain joins TRBV4-1 and TRBJ1-1, with D possibly TRBD1 on 6 matching bases. The CDR3 length is 16 residues. Germline assignment: CDR1 MGHRA and CDR2 YSYEKL. V lost 3 bases and J lost 0, with 14 bases in between. The CDR3 DNA follows: TGCGCCAGCAGCCAGGGTATGGGGGACATGAACACTGAAGCTTTCTTT. Amino acids: CASSQGMGDMNTEAFF.

J is TRBJ2-3 and V is TRBV18, with TRBD1 matching 7 bases. V gave up 0 bases and J gave up 0 bases; unmatched junction bases: 3. The CDR3 consists of 16 residues. Per the germline V gene, CDR1 is KGHSH and CDR2 is LQKENI. The CDR3, as DNA: TGTGCCAGCTCACCACCCGACAGGGCAAGCACAGATACGCAGTATTTT. Translated, it gives CASSPPDRASTDTQYF.

The rearrangement joins TRBV9 to TRBJ2-3; D may be TRBD2 (5 bases). The ends were cut back, 0 bases at V and 6 bases at J, with 11 bases in the middle. The germline gives CDR1 SGDLS, CDR2 YYNGEE. The CDR3 runs to 14 residues. CDR3 in DNA: TGTGCCAGCAGCGTAGGGCTAGCCCCTGATACGCAGTATTTT. The encoded protein is CASSVGLAPDTQYF.

V usage is TRBV18 and J usage is TRBJ2-5, with a tentative D call TRBD1 (8 bases). Germline V lookup: CDR1 KGHSH, CDR2 LQKENI. The length of the CDR3 is 13 residues. Trimming removed 3 bases at V and 9 bases at J, with 14 bases between. The CDR3 loop is CASSPGQGGAQYF. For the CDR3, the DNA is TGTGCCAGCTCACCTGGACAGGGAGGGGCCCAGTACTTC.

The V and J genes are TRBV29-1 and TRBJ2-7, with TRBD2 identical over 11 bases. Looked up from germline, CDR1 is SQVTM and CDR2 is ANQGSEA. Unmatched junction bases numbered 5, after V lost 5 bases and J lost 2 bases. The CDR3 runs 14 residues. Written as DNA, the CDR3 is TGCAGCGTTCATTTAGCGGGAGGGCCCTACGAGCAGTACTTC. Its protein is CSVHLAGGPYEQYF.

This clone has just one count. V and J are TRBV5-4 and TRBJ2-7; weak D call: TRBD2 (7 bases). Germline assignment: CDR1 SGHNT and CDR2 YYREEE (reference sequence). The CDR3 length is 17 residues. V was cut by 0 bases and J by 2 bases, with 18 bases left in between. CDR3 sequence reads: CASSLEGGGRAPYEQYF. CDR3 nucleotide sequence: TGTGCCAGCAGCTTGGAAGGCGGGGGCAGGGCCCCCTACGAGCAGTACTTC.

Comment on this clone: One junction end disagrees with the germline gene, perhaps due to a read error. V gene TRBV7-9 combines with J gene TRBJ2-7; 10 positions agree with TRBD1. Germline CDR1 and CDR2: SEHNR and FQNEAQ (reference sequence). The CDR3 runs 17 residues. CDR3 in amino acids: CASGLGTGDHSSYEQYF. The CDR3 DNA sequence: TGTGCCAGCGGCTTGGGGACAGGGGACCACTCCTCCTACGAGCAGTACTTC.